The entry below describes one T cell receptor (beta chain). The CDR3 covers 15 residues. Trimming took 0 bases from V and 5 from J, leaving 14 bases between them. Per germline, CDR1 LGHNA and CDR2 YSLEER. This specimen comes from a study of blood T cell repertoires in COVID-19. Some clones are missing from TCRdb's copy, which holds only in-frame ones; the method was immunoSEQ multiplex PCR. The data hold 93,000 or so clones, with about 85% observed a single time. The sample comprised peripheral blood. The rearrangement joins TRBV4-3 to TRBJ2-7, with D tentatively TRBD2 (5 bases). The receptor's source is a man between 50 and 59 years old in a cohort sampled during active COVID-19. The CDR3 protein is CASSQDRQSGNEQYF. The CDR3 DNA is TGCGCCAGCAGCCAAGACCGCCAGAGCGGTAACGAGCAGTACTTC.